One T cell receptor beta chain is described in this entry. These data belong to a study of blood T cell repertoires in COVID-19. Study overall: COVID-19 samples from acute and convalescent phases originated in the United States, Italy and Spain. PBMCs, B-cell-depleted T cells, or T cells were the source of the cDNA or gDNA that made up the material.

As processed by the authors: Using reference gene primer amplification, nucleated cell counts were estimated. Using immunoSEQ multiplex PCR, the repertoire was profiled, and TCRdb retains in-frame clones only, with some absent. That table gives V, J and clone size, and the DNA gave D and trimming. The data contain about 160,000 clones, roughly 80% of them singletons. The sequenced material came from peripheral blood. This receptor was identified in a man between 60 and 70 years old with acute or convalescent COVID-19.

This CDR3 is CASSDQGLAGNTQYF. CDR3 DNA: TGTGCCAGCAGTGACCAAGGACTAGCGGGGAATACGCAGTATTTT. This chain links TRBV6-1 with TRBJ2-3; TRBD2 matches at 12 bases. The CDR3 spans 15 residues. The V and J ends lost 3 bases and 7 bases, in that order; junction bases with no gene match: 5. Germline V gene data show CDR1 as MNHNS and CDR2 as SASEGT.